This T cell receptor (beta chain) stems from a study of cytomegalovirus exposure and HLA in healthy donors. Researchers ran the PCR with 60 Vbeta and 13 Jbeta primers. Clones were sequenced by immunoSEQ multiplex PCR, and TCRdb holds only the in-frame ones, with some missing. This table has roughly 180,000 clones, over 80% appearing once. Losses at the gene ends were 5 bases for V and 4 bases for J; bases not matched to a gene: 11. Germline values: CDR1 SGHTA, CDR2 FQGNSA. CDR3 size: 16 residues. The sequence was collected from a boy aged 2 to 9 in good health and CMV-seronegative. The rearrangement links TRBV7-2 to TRBJ2-1; TRBD2 agrees at 7 bases. Sample: PBMCs. The CDR3 protein is CASSPYLGGGYNEQFF. CDR3 DNA sequence: TGTGCCAGCAGCCCCTATCTCGGCGGGGGTTACAATGAGCAGTTCTTC.